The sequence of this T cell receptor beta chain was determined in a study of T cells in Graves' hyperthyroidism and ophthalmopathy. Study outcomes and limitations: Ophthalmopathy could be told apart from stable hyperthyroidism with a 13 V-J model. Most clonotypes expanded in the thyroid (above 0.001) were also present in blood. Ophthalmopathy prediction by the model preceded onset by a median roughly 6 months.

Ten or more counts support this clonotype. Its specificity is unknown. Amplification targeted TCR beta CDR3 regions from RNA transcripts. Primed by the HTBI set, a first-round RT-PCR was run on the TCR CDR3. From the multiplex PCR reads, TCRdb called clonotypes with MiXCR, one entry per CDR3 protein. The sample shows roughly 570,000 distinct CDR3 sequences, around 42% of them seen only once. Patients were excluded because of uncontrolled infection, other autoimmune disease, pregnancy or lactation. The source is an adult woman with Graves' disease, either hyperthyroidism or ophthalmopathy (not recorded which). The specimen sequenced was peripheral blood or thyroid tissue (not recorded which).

CDR3 residues: CASSTQDFWNTEAFF. The CDR3 nucleotides read TGTGCCAGCAGCACTCAGGACTTTTGGAACACTGAAGCTTTCTTT. V is TRBV5-4 and J is TRBJ1-1; D remains ambiguous. V was pared by 4 bases and J by 1 base, with 14 bases between. The CDR3 is 15 amino acids. Per germline, CDR1 SGHNT and CDR2 YYREEE (reference sequence).